This T cell receptor beta chain was captured in a study of cytomegalovirus exposure and HLA in healthy donors. In germline, CDR1 is SGHTA, CDR2 FQGNSA. The CDR3 has 18 residues. Trimming shortened V by 1 base and J by 2 bases, and 18 bases separated the two germline ends. Profiled with immunoSEQ multiplex PCR; TCRdb holds only in-frame clones, not every one. The data show about 54,000 clones, with roughly 87% seen just once and 7.5% to 9.5% held by the top ten. This rearrangement joins TRBV7-2 to TRBJ1-3; possibly TRBD1 for D (5 bases). Sequencing input: PBMCs. This TCR came from a woman between 18 and 29 years old in good health and CMV-seropositive. This CDR3 is CASSLVTSGAVPGNTIYF. In DNA form, the CDR3 reads TGTGCCAGCAGCTTAGTGACAAGTGGGGCAGTTCCTGGAAACACCATATATTTT.